A single TCR beta chain is shown here with its context. Authors' methods: Counts of nucleated cells, estimated from reference gene primer amplification, were obtained. Only in-frame clones appear in the TCRdb table, and some are missing; sequencing was by immunoSEQ multiplex PCR. D and trimming were read from the DNA, whereas the V and J calls and clone size are those reported in that table. Altogether around 100,000 clones are present, roughly 84% being singletons, with the ten largest covering approximately 26%. The sample is drawn from a study of blood T cell repertoires in COVID-19. Overall study context: Sites across the United States, Italy and Spain contributed samples from acute and convalescent COVID-19. Sample material is recorded as cDNA or gDNA derived from T cells, B-cell-depleted T cells, or PBMCs.

CDR1 MNHEY and CDR2 SMNVEV come from the germline V gene (reference sequence). J was trimmed by 10 bases and V by 4 bases; bases with no gene match: 10. The CDR3 has 14 residues. This clonotype originated in a man in his sixties with acute or convalescent COVID-19. The sequenced sample consisted of peripheral blood. The chain links TRBV27 to TRBJ2-1, with 7 bases identical to TRBD2. CDR3 coding DNA: TGTGCCAGCAGTTCCATTTGGGGGGGGGACGAGCAGTTCTTC. This encodes CASSSIWGGDEQFF.